This T cell receptor (beta chain) was obtained from a study of response to subunit inactivated influenza vaccine. This CDR3 comprises 15 residues. Trimming shortened V by 2 bases and J by 4 bases, and 14 bases separated the two germline ends. Germline CDR1 reads MGHRA; CDR2 reads YSYEKL. TCRdb independently ran MiXCR on the RT-PCR reads; one entry per CDR3 protein. Of about 540,000 distinct CDR3 sequences listed, less than 25% were seen once; the top ten hold 2.5% to 3.5%. This sample also appeared in a second study, on T cells expressing NK-cell markers. Per that paper: It was by 5'RACE template switching with UMIs that TCR beta cDNA was made.

Sequencing used CD4+ T cells sorted from PBMCs, obtained roughly 13 days after vaccination. This TCR derives from a man aged 50 or older who received an inactivated influenza vaccine. The J gene is TRBJ2-5, the V gene TRBV4-1; D might be TRBD1 or TRBD2, each matching 7 bases. The CDR3 DNA reads as TGCGCCAGCAGCCAACCTGACAGGGAGGGAGAGACCCAGTACTTC. Amino acids: CASSQPDREGETQYF.